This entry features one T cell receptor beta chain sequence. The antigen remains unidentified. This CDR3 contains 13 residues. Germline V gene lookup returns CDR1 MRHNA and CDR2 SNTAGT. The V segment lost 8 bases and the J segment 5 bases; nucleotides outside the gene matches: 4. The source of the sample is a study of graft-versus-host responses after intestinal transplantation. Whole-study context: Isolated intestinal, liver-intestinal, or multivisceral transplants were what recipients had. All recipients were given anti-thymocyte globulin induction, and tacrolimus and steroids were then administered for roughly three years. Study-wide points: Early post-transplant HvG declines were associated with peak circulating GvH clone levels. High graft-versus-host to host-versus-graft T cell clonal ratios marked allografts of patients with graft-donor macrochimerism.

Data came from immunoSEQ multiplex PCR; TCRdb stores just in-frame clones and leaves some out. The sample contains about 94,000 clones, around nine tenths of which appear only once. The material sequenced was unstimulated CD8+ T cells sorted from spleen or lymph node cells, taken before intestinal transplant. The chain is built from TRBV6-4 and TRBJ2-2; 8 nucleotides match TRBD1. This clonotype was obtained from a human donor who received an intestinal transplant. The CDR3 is CASQGASTGELFF. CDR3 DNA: TGTGCCAGCCAGGGGGCGAGTACCGGGGAGCTGTTTTTT.